This record looks at one TCR beta chain sequence and its context. This clonotype appeared a few times. Its antigen is unknown. No base qualities exist here, and no much larger clone lies one base off it. TCR cDNA was synthesized by 5'RACE template switching, through which a universal primer site and unique molecular identifiers were introduced. Priming of cDNA synthesis was performed from both the TCR alpha and TCR beta constant segments. Two PCR steps were used to amplify libraries, with sample barcodes and sequencing adapters being added in the second step. Sequencing of libraries was done on Illumina HiSeq 2500 (2x100 bp) or NovaSeq (2x150 bp). The paper's data handling went like this. MIGEC was used to demultiplex reads and collapse the reads into UMI consensus sequences, and MiXCR was used for V(D)J alignment. Clonotypes responding to the vaccine were identified with edgeR on replicate PBMC samples, with the criteria of FDR below 0.01 and a log2 fold change above 5 up to day 15. CD4 or CD8 identity was assigned to each bulk clonotype according to whether the clonotype was present at higher abundance in the sequenced CD4 repertoire or the sequenced CD8 repertoire. Clones were called with MiXCR by TCRdb after fastp trimmed the public reads at Q25, and only in-frame beta chains were retained. Every CDR3 protein is listed once, alongside the most common genes and DNA of its rows. TCRdb, not the authors, supplied the V and J calls. This sample gives under 700,000 distinct CDR3 sequences in total; around a sixth of them show up just once. The ten largest clones take up 17% of the sample.

This sample is drawn from a study of T cells after yellow fever vaccination (dated by TCRdb to about 2019). About the study as a whole: Libraries from fractions with low cell numbers were prepared with the SMART-Seq v4 Ultra Low Input RNA kit. Bulk TCR alpha and beta repertoires were sequenced longitudinally to track T-cell clones before and after primary and booster YFV17D yellow fever vaccination. Two healthy male donors made up the cohort, one aged 18 to 29 years and the other aged 30 to 40 years. Blood was drawn at multiple timepoints before and after primary and secondary immunization, with bulk PBMC replicates and cell subsets isolated.

The meaning of the sample's treatment or condition label: live attenuated yellow fever vaccine strain. At each blood-draw timepoint, two biological replicates of bulk PBMCs were obtained. PBMCs were isolated from peripheral blood using a standard Ficoll-Paque protocol. RNA was extracted with TriZol from bulk PBMCs, CD4 and CD8 fractions, and dextramer-positive and dextramer-negative fractions. Summary of the overall study and its limitations: Most clones expanded after primary vaccination were re-detected after the booster (approximately 96% of CD4 and 80% to 90% of CD8), suggesting broad memory maintenance. Only two donors were included in the study, so the extent to which the findings can be generalized is limited. A small share of clonotypes occurred in both CD4 and CD8 compartments, likely arising from convergent recombination. Computational filtering was required because FACS-sorted repertoires could contain abundant contaminating clonotypes from the bulk population. The secondary T-cell response was found to be weaker but faster than the primary response, with a peak reached on day 5 rather than on day 15.

From the cysteine through the phenylalanine, the CDR3 covers 13 amino acids. Only the CDR3 region is kept as DNA, spanning 39 bases read in frame from base 1. Trimming removed 5 bases from V and 0 bases from J, leaving 10 bases between the germline ends. Looking up the germline V gene (reference sequence) yields CDR1 DFQATT and CDR2 SNEGSKA. Sequencing was performed on PBMCs, taken less than 6 days after the first yellow fever vaccination. This TCR came from a man aged 18 to 30 who received the YFV17D yellow fever vaccine. This receptor chain uses TRBV20-1 and TRBJ1-1; the D region possibly corresponds to TRBD1 (5 bases align). The CDR3 loop reads CSARRQLNTEAFF. The DNA sequence is TGCAGTGCTCGTAGACAGCTGAACACTGAAGCTTTCTTT.